What follows are 18 T cell receptor beta chains derived from one specimen sequenced in a study of OX40 agonist ivuxolimab in advanced cancers. Method: immunoSEQ multiplex PCR; TCRdb's copy keeps in-frame clones and lacks some. The sample consists of tens of thousands of clones, 80% to 95% of them appearing once. Sequenced here: CD4+ or CD8+ T cells sorted from blood, sampled in a trial of the OX40 agonist ivuxolimab. The receptor source for this set is an adult with an advanced solid tumor such as melanoma, head and neck, liver or kidney cancer.

The CDR3 bases are TGTGCCAGCTCACCTGTCTCGTTTGGAAGCACAGATACGCAGTATTTT. Protein: CASSPVSFGSTDTQYF. The V call is TRBV18, the J call TRBJ2-3, with unresolved D. Germline loops: CDR1 KGHSH, CDR2 LQKENI. This CDR3 region has 16 residues. Trimming cost V 3 bases and J 0 bases, with 13 bases left between them.

In regard to this clone: Distinct nucleotide sequences in the sample also encode this CDR3. This chain links TRBV5-1 with TRBJ2-7, with 8 bases aligning to TRBD1. Trimming removed 1 base from V and 6 bases from J; junction bases left unmatched: 6. Germline assignment: CDR1 SGHRS and CDR2 YFSETQ. The CDR3 consists of 14 residues. In nucleotides, the CDR3 is TGCGCCAGCAGCTTGAGGACAGGGTCAGGCGAGCAGTACTTC. It codes for CASSLRTGSGEQYF.

The CDR3 DNA follows: TGTGCCAGCAGCGTCGGGACAGGGGTTTGGAACACTGAAGCTTTCTTT. It is translated as CASSVGTGVWNTEAFF. The genes are TRBV9 and TRBJ1-1; 10 positions match TRBD1. Germline CDR1 and CDR2: SGDLS and YYNGEE. J gave up 1 base and V 2 bases, and 5 bases lay outside the gene matches. This CDR3 has 16 residues.

The chain employs TRBV2 and TRBJ2-6; D remains unclear. CDR3 length equals 15 residues. The V end lost 7 bases, the J end lost 2 bases, and 12 bases lay between the germline ends. The germline CDR1 and CDR2 sequences are SNHLY and FYNNEI. The CDR3 DNA reads as TGTGCCAGCACCGTTTTTCACGCTGGGGCCAACGTCCTGACTTTC. Amino acid sequence: CASTVFHAGANVLTF.

The chain uses TRBV5-1 and TRBJ1-1; D gene ambiguous. The V and J ends lost 1 base and 1 base respectively, with 8 bases between them. CDR1 SGHRS and CDR2 YFSETQ come from the germline V gene. CDR3 length equals 14 residues. Here the CDR3 reads CASSLSGSNTEAFF. Written as DNA, the CDR3 is TGCGCCAGCAGCTTGTCGGGGTCGAACACTGAAGCTTTCTTT.

The chain joins TRBV9 to TRBJ2-3; no clear D gene. Germline loops: CDR1 SGDLS, CDR2 YYNGEE. V lost 4 bases to trimming and J lost 2 bases, with 14 bases between them. The CDR3 covers 15 residues. CDR3 coding DNA: TGTGCCAGCAGCCCGCAGGCGGTGGACACAGATACGCAGTATTTT. It encodes CASSPQAVDTDTQYF. The full variable domain, rest sourced from reference TRBV9 and TRBJ2-3, is DSGVTQTPKHLITATGQRVTLRCSPRSGDLSVYWYQQSLDQGLQFLIQYYNGEERAKGNILERFSAQQFPDLHSELNLSSLELGDSALYFCASSPQAVDTDTQYFGPGTRLTVL.

This clone showed up just once. This rearrangement joins TRBV10-3 to TRBJ1-3; 7 positions match TRBD1. J was trimmed by 2 bases and V by 2 bases; bases with no gene match: 3. CDR3 size: 15 residues. Germline V gene sequence: CDR1 ENHRY, CDR2 SYGVKD. CDR3 protein: CAISEPTGTGNTIYF. As DNA, the CDR3 is TGTGCCATCAGTGAGCCGACAGGGACTGGAAACACCATATATTTT.

The chain carries TRBV6-7 and TRBJ2-5; TRBD2 aligns across 14 bases. TRBV6-7 is marked as an open reading frame, function uncertain. The length of the CDR3 is 18 residues. With V trimmed by 5 bases and J by 7 bases, 15 bases remained unmatched. This CDR3 is CASSAPGLAGVGLMTQYF. The CDR3 DNA reads as TGTGCCAGCAGTGCCCCGGGACTAGCGGGAGTGGGGCTGATGACCCAGTACTTC.

The gene calls are TRBV7-2 and TRBJ2-5, with 9 bases aligning to TRBD2. CDR1 is SGHTA and CDR2 is FQGNSA in the germline V gene. This CDR3 is built from 16 residues. V shed 5 bases, J shed 5 bases, and the junction held 12 bases outside the gene matches. The CDR3 reads CASSTEGRLAGETQYF. CDR3 coding DNA: TGTGCCAGCAGCACTGAAGGTCGGCTAGCGGGGGAGACCCAGTACTTC.

The chain combines TRBV11-3 with TRBJ1-2; 9 positions match TRBD1. Germline trimming cut 3 bases from V and 6 bases from J; bases unmatched to any gene: 5. The CDR3 extends over 14 amino acids. From germline, CDR1 is SGHNT and CDR2 YENEEA. Here the CDR3 DNA reads TGTGCCAGCAGCTTGAGGACAGGGGATCATGGCTACACCTTC. Translation gives CASSLRTGDHGYTF.

In nucleotides, the CDR3 is TGCGCCAGCGGATCCGTTGGGGACAATGAGCAGTTCTTC. It is translated as CASGSVGDNEQFF. This chain joins TRBV5-1 and TRBJ2-1; D gene uncertain. Germline V gene sequence: CDR1 SGHRS, CDR2 YFSETQ. V lost 7 bases and J lost 5, with 13 bases in between. The CDR3 spans 13 residues.

The rearrangement links TRBV7-9 to TRBJ2-7, with 8 bases that match TRBD1. Germline loops: CDR1 SEHNR, CDR2 FQNEAQ (reference sequence). J lost 5 bases, V lost 4 bases, and 4 bases had no gene match. The CDR3 spans 13 residues. CDR3 DNA sequence: TGTGCCAGCAGCTCCAGGGGGCCCGACGAGCAGTACTTC. Translated: CASSSRGPDEQYF.

V and J are TRBV6-5 and TRBJ2-2; TRBD2 matches at 7 bases. CDR1 MNHEY and CDR2 SVGAGI come from the germline V gene. V shed 3 bases and J 0 bases; nucleotides not matched to a gene: 4. The CDR3 sequence is 16 residues long. The CDR3 bases are TGTGCCAGCAGTTATAACGGGAGGACGAACACCGGGGAGCTGTTTTTT. Protein: CASSYNGRTNTGELFF.

This rearrangement joins TRBV7-9 to TRBJ2-1; TRBD2 matches 8 bases. The CDR3 contains 16 residues. The germline CDR1 and CDR2 sequences are SEHNR and FQNEAQ (reference sequence). The V segment lost 7 bases and the J segment 0 bases; nucleotides outside the gene matches: 8. The CDR3 spells CASTGASGRSYNEQFF. CDR3 DNA sequence: TGTGCCAGCACCGGGGCTAGCGGGCGCTCCTACAATGAGCAGTTCTTC.

This clone is a singleton in its sample. The rearrangement links TRBV4-1 to TRBJ2-1; no reliable D call. Trimming cost V 4 bases and J 7 bases, with 17 bases left between them. Germline loops: CDR1 MGHRA, CDR2 YSYEKL. This CDR3 is built from 15 residues. CDR3 sequence (DNA): TGCGCCAGCAGCCCTCAAAAAGGATTGCCAAATGAGCAGTTCTTC. Protein sequence: CASSPQKGLPNEQFF.

The J gene is TRBJ2-3, the V gene TRBV7-7; possible D gene TRBD1, 6 bases. In germline, CDR1 is SSHAT, CDR2 FNYEAQ (reference sequence). CDR3 length equals 14 residues. Trimming left V 1 base short and J 3 bases short, with 8 bases between. CDR3 amino acids: CASSLGTVTDTQYF. CDR3 coding DNA: TGTGCCAGCAGCTTAGGGACAGTGACAGATACGCAGTATTTT.

This chain connects TRBV9 to TRBJ2-7; no clear D. The CDR3 contains 15 residues. Germline loops: CDR1 SGDLS, CDR2 YYNGEE. The V end lost 4 bases, the J end lost 0 bases, and 14 bases lay between the germline ends. CDR3 loop: CASSKVPTNSYEQYF. The DNA for the CDR3 is TGTGCCAGCAGCAAAGTGCCTACCAACTCCTACGAGCAGTACTTC.

This clone was seen only once. V usage is TRBV10-1 and J usage is TRBJ2-7, with 9 bases identical to TRBD1. The CDR3 has 14 residues. Per the germline V gene, CDR1 is WNHNN and CDR2 is SYGVQD (reference sequence). V gave up 4 bases and J gave up 3 bases; unmatched junction bases: 4. In nucleotides, the CDR3 is TGCGCCAGCAGTGGCCGGACAGGGGACTACGAGCAGTACTTC. Translation gives CASSGRTGDYEQYF.